This T cell receptor beta chain was retrieved from a study of blood T cell repertoires in COVID-19. Study overall: Italy, Spain and the United States were the sources of the convalescent and acute COVID-19 samples. PBMCs, B-cell-depleted T cells, or T cells provided the cDNA or gDNA that made up the material.

While infection was still active, Seattle patients were enrolled and then followed longitudinally. Original data processing: From reference gene primer amplification, estimates of nucleated cell counts were derived. The data were produced by immunoSEQ multiplex PCR, yet TCRdb's version contains in-frame clones alone and is incomplete. Clone size and V and J calls were adopted from that table, with D and trimming inferred from the DNA. The sample has some 180,000 clones, around 80% seen once. Between the trimmed V and J ends, which lost 2 bases and 6 bases, there was a span of 14 bases. CDR1 SNHLY and CDR2 FYNNEI come from the germline V gene. The CDR3 runs 16 residues.

The origin of this receptor is a woman between 35 and 50 years old with COVID-19, enrolled during active disease. The V and J genes are TRBV2 and TRBJ1-6; the D is unclear. Material for sequencing was peripheral blood. The CDR3 DNA reads TGTGCCAGCAGTGAACGTAAAGGAGTTGTTAATTCACCCCTCCACTTT. Its protein product is CASSERKGVVNSPLHF.